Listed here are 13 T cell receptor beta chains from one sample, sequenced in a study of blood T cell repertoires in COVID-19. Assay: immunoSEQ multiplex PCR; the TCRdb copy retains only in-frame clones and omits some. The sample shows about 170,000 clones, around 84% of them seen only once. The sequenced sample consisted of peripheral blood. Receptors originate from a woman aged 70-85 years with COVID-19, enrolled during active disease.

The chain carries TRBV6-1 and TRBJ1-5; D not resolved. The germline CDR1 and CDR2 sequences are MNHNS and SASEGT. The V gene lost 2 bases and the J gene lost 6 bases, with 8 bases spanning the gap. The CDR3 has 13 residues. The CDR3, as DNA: TGTGCCAGCAGTGAATCGTGGGCTCAGCCCCAGCATTTT. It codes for CASSESWAQPQHF.

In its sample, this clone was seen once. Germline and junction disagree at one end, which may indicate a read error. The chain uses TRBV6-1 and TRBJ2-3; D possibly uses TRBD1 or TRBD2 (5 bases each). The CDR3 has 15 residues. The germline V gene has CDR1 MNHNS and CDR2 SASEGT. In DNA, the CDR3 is TGTGCCAGCAGGGAAGACAGAGACTATACAGATACGCAGTATTTT. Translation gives CASREDRDYTDTQYF.

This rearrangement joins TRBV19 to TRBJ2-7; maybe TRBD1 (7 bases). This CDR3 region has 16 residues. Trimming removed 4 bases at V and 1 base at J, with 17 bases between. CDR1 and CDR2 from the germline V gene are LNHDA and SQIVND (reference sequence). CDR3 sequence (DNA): TGTGCCAGTAGTACCGGAGGGGGCGAAAGTTCCTACGAGCAGTACTTC. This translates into CASSTGGGESSYEQYF.

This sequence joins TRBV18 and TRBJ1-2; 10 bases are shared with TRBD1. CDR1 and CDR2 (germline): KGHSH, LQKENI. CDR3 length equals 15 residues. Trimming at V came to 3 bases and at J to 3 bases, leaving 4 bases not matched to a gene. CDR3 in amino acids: CASSPGQGGYYGYTF. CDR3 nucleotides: TGTGCCAGCTCACCCGGACAGGGGGGATACTATGGCTACACCTTC.

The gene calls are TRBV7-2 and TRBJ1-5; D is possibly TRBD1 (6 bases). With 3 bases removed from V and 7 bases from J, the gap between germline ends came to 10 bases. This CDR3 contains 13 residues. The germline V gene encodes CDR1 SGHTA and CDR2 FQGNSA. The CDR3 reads CASSFNRDQPQHF. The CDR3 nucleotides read TGTGCCAGCAGCTTCAACAGGGACCAGCCCCAGCATTTT.

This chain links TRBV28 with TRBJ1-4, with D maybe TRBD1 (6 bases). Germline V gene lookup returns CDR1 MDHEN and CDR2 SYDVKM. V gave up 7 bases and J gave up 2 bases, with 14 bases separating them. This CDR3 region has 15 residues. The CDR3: CASTTQGLTNEKLFF. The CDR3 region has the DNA TGTGCCAGCACTACCCAGGGGTTGACTAATGAAAAACTGTTTTTT.

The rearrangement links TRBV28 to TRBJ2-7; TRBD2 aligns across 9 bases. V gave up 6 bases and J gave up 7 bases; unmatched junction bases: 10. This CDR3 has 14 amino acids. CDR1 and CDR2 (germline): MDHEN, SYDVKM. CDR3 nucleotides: TGTGCCAGCAGGCTAGCGGGATCCTCCTGGGAGCAGTACTTC. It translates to CASRLAGSSWEQYF.

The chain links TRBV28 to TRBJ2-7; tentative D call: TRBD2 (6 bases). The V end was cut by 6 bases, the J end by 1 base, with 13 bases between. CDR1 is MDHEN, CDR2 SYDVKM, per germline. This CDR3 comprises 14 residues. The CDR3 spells CASSRGYGSYEQYF. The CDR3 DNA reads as TGTGCCAGCAGCCGGGGGTACGGGTCCTACGAGCAGTACTTC.

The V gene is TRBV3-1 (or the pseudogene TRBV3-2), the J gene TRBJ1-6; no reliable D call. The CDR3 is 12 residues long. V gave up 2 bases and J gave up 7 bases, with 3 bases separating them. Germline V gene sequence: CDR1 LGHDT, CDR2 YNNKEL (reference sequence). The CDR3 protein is CASSQSNSPLHF. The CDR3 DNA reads TGTGCCAGCAGCCAATCAAATTCACCCCTCCACTTT.

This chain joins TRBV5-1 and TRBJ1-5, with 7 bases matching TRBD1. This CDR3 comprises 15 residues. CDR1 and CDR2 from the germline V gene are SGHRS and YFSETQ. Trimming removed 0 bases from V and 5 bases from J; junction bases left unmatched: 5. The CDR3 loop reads CASSLGLGGDQPQHF. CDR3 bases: TGCGCCAGCAGCTTGGGGTTAGGGGGCGATCAGCCCCAGCATTTT.

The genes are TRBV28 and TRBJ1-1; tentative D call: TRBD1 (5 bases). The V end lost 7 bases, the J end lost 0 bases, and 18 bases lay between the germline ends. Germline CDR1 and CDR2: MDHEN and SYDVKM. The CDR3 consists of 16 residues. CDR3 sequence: CASIEFGGFMNTEAFF. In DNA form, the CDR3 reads TGTGCCAGCATCGAGTTTGGGGGGTTCATGAACACTGAAGCTTTCTTT.

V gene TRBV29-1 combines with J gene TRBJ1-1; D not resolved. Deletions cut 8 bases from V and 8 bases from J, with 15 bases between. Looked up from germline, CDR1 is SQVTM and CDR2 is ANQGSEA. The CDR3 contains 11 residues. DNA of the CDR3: TGCAGCCTGTTATTCGGGGTAGAAGCTTTCTTT. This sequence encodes CSLLFGVEAFF.

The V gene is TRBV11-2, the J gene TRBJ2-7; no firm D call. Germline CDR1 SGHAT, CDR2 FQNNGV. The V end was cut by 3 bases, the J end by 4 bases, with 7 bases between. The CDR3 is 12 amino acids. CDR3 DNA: TGTGCCAGCAGCTTCATGCTATACGAGCAGTACTTC. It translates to CASSFMLYEQYF.